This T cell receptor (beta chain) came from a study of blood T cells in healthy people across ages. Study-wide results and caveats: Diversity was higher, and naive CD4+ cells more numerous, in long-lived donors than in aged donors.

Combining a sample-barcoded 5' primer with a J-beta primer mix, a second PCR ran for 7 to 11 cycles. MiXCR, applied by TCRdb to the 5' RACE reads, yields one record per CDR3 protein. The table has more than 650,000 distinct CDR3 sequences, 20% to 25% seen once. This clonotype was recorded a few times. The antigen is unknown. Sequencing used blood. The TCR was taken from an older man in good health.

CDR3 sequence reads: CASSLDAFQETQYF. In DNA, the CDR3 is TGTGCCAGCAGCTTAGACGCGTTCCAAGAGACCCAGTACTTC. V usage is TRBV5-4 and J usage is TRBJ2-5; D is unresolved. Germline-derived CDR1 and CDR2 are SGHNT and YYREEE (reference sequence). Trimming removed 2 bases from V and 1 base from J, with 9 bases in between. This CDR3 is 14 amino acids long.